This entry lists 18 T cell receptor beta chains sequenced from one sample in a study of T cell responses to AZD1222 COVID-19 vaccine (dated by TCRdb to the early 2020s). This sample's time point label indicates: baseline before first vaccination. Receptor libraries were prepared by the immunoSEQ multiplex PCR assay. TCRdb obtained this table from immuneACCESS and retained in-frame rearrangements with V and J assigned. These tables miss some clones; where compared with another copy, unresolved V genes account for less than half of the shortfall, and the remainder is unexplained. The table for this sample lists some 150,000 clones; about 90% of them were counted only once. Around 3% of the sample lies in the top ten. The source material was peripheral blood, sampled on day 0 of AZD1222 vaccination. The receptor set was obtained from an adult in good health.

Here the CDR3 reads CASSIYNYGYTF. In DNA, the CDR3 is TGTGCCAGCTCTATCTACAACTATGGCTACACCTTC. The J gene is TRBJ1-2, the V gene TRBV3-1 (or the pseudogene TRBV3-2); D is unclear. CDR3 length: 12 residues. Germline CDR1 and CDR2: LGHDT and YNNKEL (reference sequence). V was clipped by 8 bases and J by 2 bases, with 9 bases between them.

This CDR3 is CASSQVPGREFF. CDR3 DNA: TGTGCCAGCAGCCAAGTCCCGGGACGGGAATTCTTC. The V and J genes are TRBV14 and TRBJ2-1, with D possibly being TRBD1 or TRBD2 (5 bases each). Trimming took off 1 base at V and 16 bases at J, with 14 bases between the two ends. The CDR3 is 12 residues long. CDR1 is SGHDN and CDR2 is FVKESK in the germline V gene.

The DNA for the CDR3 is TGTGCCAGCAGTGGGGTCAGTTCCGGTGAGCAGTTCTTC. This gives the protein CASSGVSSGEQFF. The chain is built from TRBV6-4 and TRBJ2-1; D is undetermined. The length of the CDR3 is 13 residues. Germline V gene data show CDR1 as MRHNA and CDR2 as SNTAGT. V was pared by 4 bases and J by 9 bases, with 13 bases between.

The chain couples TRBV7-9 to TRBJ1-3; D unclear. V was trimmed by 3 bases and J by 3 bases, leaving 9 bases between them. This CDR3 is built from 14 residues. CDR1 and CDR2 from the germline V gene are SEHNR and FQNEAQ (reference sequence). The CDR3 nucleotides are TGTGCCAGCAGCTTCAACATTGGTGGAAACACCATATATTTT. Its protein is CASSFNIGGNTIYF.

This clone was observed once. V gene TRBV28 combines with J gene TRBJ2-1; 10 bases agree with TRBD2. Germline CDR1 and CDR2: MDHEN and SYDVKM. V lost 7 bases and J lost 6; bases outside the gene matches: 9. There are 15 residues in the CDR3. The CDR3 region has the DNA TGTGCCAGCACCCCTGGGACTAGCGCATCCAATGAGCAGTTCTTC. Translating gives CASTPGTSASNEQFF.

CDR3 residues: CASSPGFGNTIYF. In DNA, the CDR3 is TGTGCCAGCTCACCAGGGTTCGGAAACACCATATATTTT. V usage is TRBV18 and J usage is TRBJ1-3; D unclear. The germline CDR1 and CDR2 sequences are KGHSH and LQKENI. Trimming stripped 2 bases from V and 4 bases from J, with 6 bases between. The CDR3 totals 13 residues.

The chain combines TRBV30 with TRBJ2-1; a weak D match, TRBD2 (5 bases). Trimming removed 2 bases from V and 2 bases from J, with 10 bases in between. Germline CDR1 and CDR2: GTSNPN and SVGIG (reference sequence). This CDR3 is built from 14 residues. CDR3 bases: TGTGCCTGGAGTACCTCCGGGGCCTACAATGAGCAGTTCTTC. Protein sequence: CAWSTSGAYNEQFF.

The chain joins TRBV3-1 (or the pseudogene TRBV3-2) to TRBJ2-5, with D uncertain. The CDR3 is 10 residues long. In germline, CDR1 is LGHDT, CDR2 YNNKEL (reference sequence). Trimming cost V 8 bases and J 5 bases, with 6 bases left between them. The CDR3 reads CASGWETQYF. CDR3 DNA sequence: TGTGCCAGCGGGTGGGAGACCCAGTACTTC.

J is TRBJ1-1 and V is TRBV6-2 or TRBV6-3, with 8 positions matching TRBD1. Germline V gives CDR1 MNHEY, CDR2 SVGEGT. The length of the CDR3 is 14 residues. V was pared by 1 base and J by 6 bases, with 4 bases of the junction left unmatched. The CDR3 loop reads CASSYFQGAAEAFF. For the CDR3, the DNA is TGTGCCAGCAGTTACTTCCAGGGGGCCGCTGAAGCTTTCTTT.

This clone was seen only once. The V gene is TRBV7-6, the J gene TRBJ2-1, with a tentative D call TRBD2 (6 bases). CDR3 length: 17 residues. CDR1 and CDR2 (germline): SGHVS, FNYEAQ. The germline V and J ends were trimmed by 9 bases and 0 bases, with 21 bases remaining between them. The CDR3 coding sequence is TGTGCCAGTACCCACAGAGGAGGGCCGAGCTCCTACAATGAGCAGTTCTTC. It translates to CASTHRGGPSSYNEQFF.

The rearrangement uses TRBV7-2 and TRBJ2-7; D is possibly TRBD2 (6 bases). Germline CDR1 and CDR2: SGHTA and FQGNSA. The V gene lost 1 base and the J gene lost 7 bases, with 17 bases spanning the gap. CDR3 length: 15 amino acids. The CDR3 nucleotides read TGTGCCAGCAGCTTAGGTGGGACTTCGGCGGGGGAGCAGTACTTC. Translation gives CASSLGGTSAGEQYF.

The V call is TRBV11-2, the J call TRBJ1-1; D remains ambiguous. V shed 5 bases and J shed 0 bases, with 7 bases lying between them. The CDR3 is made up of 13 amino acids. Germline CDR1 SGHAT, CDR2 FQNNGV. The CDR3 sequence: CASSNGVNTEAFF. CDR3 coding DNA: TGTGCCAGCAGCAATGGAGTGAACACTGAAGCTTTCTTT.

V is TRBV18 and J is TRBJ2-1; D is perhaps TRBD1 (6 bases). In germline, CDR1 is KGHSH, CDR2 LQKENI. Trimming removed 5 bases from V and 9 bases from J, with 20 bases in between. CDR3 length: 15 amino acids. CDR3 in amino acids: CASSADRPADAEQFF. CDR3 DNA: TGTGCCAGCTCAGCGGACAGACCGGCCGACGCTGAGCAGTTCTTC. Drawing the rest from reference TRBV18 and TRBJ2-1, the complete variable domain is NAGVMQNPRHLVRRRGQEARLRCSPMKGHSHVYWYRQLPEEGLKFMVYLQKENIIDESGMPKERFSAEFPKEGPSILRIQQVVRGDSAAYFCASSADRPADAEQFFGPGTRLTVL.

The chain couples TRBV2 to TRBJ2-3; D may be TRBD1 (5 bases). Trimming took 7 bases from V and 9 from J, leaving 11 bases between them. The germline CDR1 and CDR2 sequences are SNHLY and FYNNEI. CDR3 size: 11 residues. The CDR3 spells CASKRGTTQYF. The CDR3 DNA reads as TGTGCCAGCAAAAGGGGTACGACGCAGTATTTT.

The V and J genes are TRBV29-1 and TRBJ1-2; no clear D gene. V lost 4 bases to trimming and J lost 5 bases, with 14 bases between them. In germline, CDR1 is SQVTM, CDR2 ANQGSEA. CDR3 size: 13 residues. The CDR3 sequence is CSVVKGPPYGYTF. The CDR3 nucleotides are TGCAGCGTTGTTAAAGGTCCCCCATATGGCTACACCTTC.

This clone was found a few times. The V call is TRBV25-1, the J call TRBJ2-7; 8 nucleotides agree with TRBD2. Germline V gene lookup returns CDR1 MGHDK and CDR2 SYGVNS. The CDR3 loop spans 15 amino acids. After removal of 3 bases from V and 3 bases from J, the junction contained 7 bases not matched to a gene. Here the CDR3 DNA reads TGTGCCAGCAGTGAGTCCGGGACTAGGGGCTACGAGCAGTACTTC. It yields the protein CASSESGTRGYEQYF.

The J gene is TRBJ2-1, the V gene TRBV30; D uncertain. The CDR3 is 13 residues long. In germline, CDR1 is GTSNPN, CDR2 SVGIG (reference sequence). V was pared by 0 bases and J by 8 bases, with 11 bases between. For the CDR3, the DNA is TGTGCCTGGAGTGTATCGTTTACGGATGAGCAGTTCTTC. Residues: CAWSVSFTDEQFF.

V usage is TRBV28 and J usage is TRBJ2-2; TRBD2 is a possible D gene (7 bases). V lost 3 bases and J 0 bases, leaving 14 bases between the germline ends. CDR3 length: 17 amino acids. Germline V gene sequence: CDR1 MDHEN, CDR2 SYDVKM. CDR3 in DNA: TGTGCCAGCAGTTTCATGGGGGGGCCCTCGAACACCGGGGAGCTGTTTTTT. It specifies CASSFMGGPSNTGELFF.